Following are 13 T cell receptor beta chains from one sample sequenced in a study of response to subunit inactivated influenza vaccine. TCRdb re-analysed the RT-PCR reads in MiXCR, keeping a single row per CDR3 protein. Among 500,000 to 600,000 distinct CDR3 sequences, 13% were seen once, and the ten largest hold roughly 13%. The sequencing here drew on PBMCs from blood, taken more than 35 days after vaccination. Receptors originate from a man aged 45-60 years who received an inactivated influenza vaccine.

This clonotype was detected only a few times. The rearrangement links TRBV5-1 to TRBJ2-1; D not resolved. Trimming pared 0 bases from V and 5 bases from J, leaving 9 bases between. Per germline, CDR1 SGHRS and CDR2 YFSETQ. CDR3 size: 14 residues. CDR3 sequence (DNA): TGCGCCAGCAGCTTGGGTGGGTCACACAATGAGCAGTTCTTC. Amino acids: CASSLGGSHNEQFF.

This clonotype has just a few counts. V gene TRBV7-2 combines with J gene TRBJ2-2; a weak D match, TRBD1 (5 bases). The germline V and J ends were trimmed by 5 bases and 4 bases, with 11 bases remaining between them. The CDR3 extends over 14 amino acids. CDR1 SGHTA and CDR2 FQGNSA come from the germline V gene. CDR3 nucleotide sequence: TGTGCCAGCAGCCCCGGACATTCCACCGGGGAGCTGTTTTTT. This gives the protein CASSPGHSTGELFF.

The rearrangement joins TRBV6-2 or TRBV6-3 to TRBJ2-5; 7 positions match TRBD2. With V trimmed by 4 bases and J by 1 base, 6 bases remained unmatched. CDR1 is MNHEY and CDR2 is SVGEGT in the germline V gene. The CDR3 extends over 15 amino acids. The CDR3 loop is CASSLRDYLQETQYF. CDR3 bases: TGTGCCAGCAGTTTACGGGACTACCTCCAAGAGACCCAGTACTTC.

This clonotype has a count of ten or more. V gene TRBV5-1 combines with J gene TRBJ2-3; D unclear. The CDR3 spans 14 residues. Trimming left V 2 bases short and J 0 bases short, with 7 bases between. CDR1 is SGHRS and CDR2 is YFSETQ in the germline V gene. The CDR3 is CASSFDRSTDTQYF. The DNA for the CDR3 is TGCGCCAGCAGCTTCGATCGAAGCACAGATACGCAGTATTTT.

This clonotype was found a few times. This rearrangement joins TRBV12-3 or TRBV12-4 to TRBJ1-4; the D is unclear. The CDR3 runs 14 residues. V lost 3 bases and J 5 bases, leaving 10 bases between the germline ends. The CDR3 here is CASSFRRVNEKLFF. CDR3 nucleotide sequence: TGTGCCAGCAGTTTCCGACGAGTCAATGAAAAACTGTTTTTT.

The chain carries TRBV5-1 and TRBJ2-3; D not certain. The germline V gene has CDR1 SGHRS and CDR2 YFSETQ. The CDR3 is 15 residues long. V was clipped by 2 bases and J by 0 bases, with 10 bases between them. CDR3 loop: CASSFSALSTDTQYF. The CDR3 DNA sequence: TGCGCCAGCAGCTTCTCAGCGCTCAGCACAGATACGCAGTATTTT.

V and J are TRBV5-1 and TRBJ2-5, with 8 positions matching TRBD1. After removal of 1 base from V and 1 base from J, the junction contained 3 bases not matched to a gene. Germline V lookup: CDR1 SGHRS, CDR2 YFSETQ. The CDR3 spans 15 residues. The CDR3 reads CASSLWTGPQETQYF. The DNA for the CDR3 is TGCGCCAGCAGCTTGTGGACAGGGCCCCAAGAGACCCAGTACTTC.

The chain links TRBV20-1 to TRBJ1-2; perhaps TRBD1 as D (5 bases). V gave up 3 bases and J gave up 6 bases, with 11 bases separating them. The CDR3 runs 12 residues. Per the germline V gene, CDR1 is DFQATT and CDR2 is SNEGSKA (reference sequence). The CDR3 here is CSASQGGNGYTF. CDR3 DNA: TGCAGTGCTAGCCAGGGCGGGAATGGCTACACCTTC.

This clonotype was picked up a small number of times. The chain recombines TRBV29-1 with TRBJ1-1; D is unclear. Germline CDR1 and CDR2: SQVTM and ANQGSEA. CDR3 length: 11 amino acids. Trimming left V 7 bases short and J 2 bases short, with 8 bases between. The CDR3 sequence is CSGTYNTEAFF. CDR3 DNA: TGCAGCGGAACTTATAACACTGAAGCTTTCTTT.

V is TRBV18 and J is TRBJ2-7; weak D call: TRBD1 (5 bases). CDR1 KGHSH and CDR2 LQKENI come from the germline V gene. The CDR3 spans 15 residues. Trimming pared 3 bases from V and 4 bases from J, leaving 16 bases between. This CDR3 is CASSPVHPAGYEQYF. The CDR3 nucleotides are TGTGCCAGCTCACCCGTTCATCCGGCAGGGTACGAGCAGTACTTC.

This clonotype was seen a few times. This rearrangement joins TRBV6-2 or TRBV6-3 to TRBJ2-3; 8 bases fit TRBD2. The germline CDR1 and CDR2 sequences are MNHEY and SVGEGT. CDR3 size: 19 residues. The ends lost 2 bases at V and 4 bases at J; junction bases unmatched: 17. In DNA form, the CDR3 reads TGTGCCAGCAGTTACCCCAGGGATGGGGGTAGCGGGAATGCAGATACGCAGTATTTT. Its translation is CASSYPRDGGSGNADTQYF.

In this sample, this clonotype turned up many times. The rearrangement joins TRBV5-1 to TRBJ2-5, with TRBD1 matching over 7 bases. From germline, CDR1 is SGHRS and CDR2 YFSETQ. The CDR3 is 15 amino acids. After removal of 1 base from V and 5 bases from J, the junction contained 8 bases not matched to a gene. The CDR3 loop reads CASSLMTGSRETQYF. CDR3 bases: TGCGCCAGCAGCTTGATGACAGGGAGTCGGGAGACCCAGTACTTC.

This clonotype came up a few times. V usage is TRBV5-1 and J usage is TRBJ2-3; D might be TRBD2 (6 bases). The germline V gene encodes CDR1 SGHRS and CDR2 YFSETQ. The CDR3 runs 12 residues. V was shortened by 7 bases and J by 5 bases, with 11 bases between the two germline ends. The CDR3 DNA is TGCGCCAGCTACAACGGGGGAGATACGCAGTATTTT. Translated, it gives CASYNGGDTQYF.